This T cell receptor beta chain is drawn from a study of beta chain features in type 1 diabetes. General study points: Significant though moderate, a shortening of TCRB CDR3s appeared in all four CD4+ subsets of Type 1 diabetes patients.

Expressed TCRB transcripts were sequenced because the isolated RNA had all been reverse transcribed beforehand. Repertoires were generated with immunoSEQ multiplex PCR, while TCRdb's copy carries only in-frame clones and drops some. The sample holds around 180,000 clones, 6.5% to 9.5% seen once. For this clone: Antigen specificity is unknown.

The CDR3 spans 17 residues. The J segment lost 8 bases and the V segment lost 0 bases, leaving 9 bases of the junction unmatched. The germline V gene has CDR1 SGHRS and CDR2 YFSETQ. The chain joins TRBV5-1 to TRBJ2-1, with TRBD2 matching 12 bases. Sequences were obtained from central memory CD4+ T cells from blood. This sequence was found in a woman aged 40 to 50 with type 1 diabetes. The CDR3 reads CASSLAGRTSGVHEQFF. As DNA, the CDR3 is TGCGCCAGCAGCTTGGCCGGGAGGACTAGCGGGGTTCATGAGCAGTTCTTC.